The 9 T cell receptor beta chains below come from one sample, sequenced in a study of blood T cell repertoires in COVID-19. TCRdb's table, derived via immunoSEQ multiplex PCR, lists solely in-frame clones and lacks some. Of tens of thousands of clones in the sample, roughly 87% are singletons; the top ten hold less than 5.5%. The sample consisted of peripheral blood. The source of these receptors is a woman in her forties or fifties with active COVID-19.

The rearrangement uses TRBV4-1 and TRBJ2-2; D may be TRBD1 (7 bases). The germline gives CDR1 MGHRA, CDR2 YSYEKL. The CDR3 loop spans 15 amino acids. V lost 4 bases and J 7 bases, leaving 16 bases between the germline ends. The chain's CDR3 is CASSPEGAQGGELFF. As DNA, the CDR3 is TGCGCCAGCAGCCCGGAGGGGGCGCAAGGCGGGGAGCTGTTTTTT.

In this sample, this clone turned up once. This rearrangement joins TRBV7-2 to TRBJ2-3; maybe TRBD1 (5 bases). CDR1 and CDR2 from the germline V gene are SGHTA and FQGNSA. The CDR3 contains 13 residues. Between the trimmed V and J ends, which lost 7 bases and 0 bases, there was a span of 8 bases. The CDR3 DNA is TGTGCCAGCACCAGACAGAGCACAGATACGCAGTATTTT. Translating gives CASTRQSTDTQYF.

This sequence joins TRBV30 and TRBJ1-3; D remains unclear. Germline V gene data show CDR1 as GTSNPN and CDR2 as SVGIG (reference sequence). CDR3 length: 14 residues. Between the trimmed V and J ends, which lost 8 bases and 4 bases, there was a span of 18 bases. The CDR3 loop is CARAESSSGNTIYF. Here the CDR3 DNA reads TGTGCCCGCGCGGAGAGCAGCTCCGGAAACACCATATATTTT.

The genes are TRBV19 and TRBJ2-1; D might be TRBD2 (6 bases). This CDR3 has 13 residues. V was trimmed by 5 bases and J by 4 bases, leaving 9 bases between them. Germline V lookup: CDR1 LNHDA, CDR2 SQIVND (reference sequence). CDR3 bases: TGTGCCAGTAGTCCTCGGGAGTACAATGAGCAGTTCTTC. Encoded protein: CASSPREYNEQFF. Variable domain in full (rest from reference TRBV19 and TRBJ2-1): DGGITQSPKYLFRKEGQNVTLSCEQNLNHDAMYWYRQDPGQGLRLIYYSQIVNDFQKGDIAEGYSVSREKKESFPLTVTSAQKNPTAFYLCASSPREYNEQFFGPGTRLTVL.

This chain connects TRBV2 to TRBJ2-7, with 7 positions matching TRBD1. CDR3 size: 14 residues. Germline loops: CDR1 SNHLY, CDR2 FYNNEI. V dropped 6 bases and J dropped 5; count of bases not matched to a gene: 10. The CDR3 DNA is TGTGCCAGCAGAGGGACAGCCGTTCGCAACGAGCAGTACTTC. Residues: CASRGTAVRNEQYF.

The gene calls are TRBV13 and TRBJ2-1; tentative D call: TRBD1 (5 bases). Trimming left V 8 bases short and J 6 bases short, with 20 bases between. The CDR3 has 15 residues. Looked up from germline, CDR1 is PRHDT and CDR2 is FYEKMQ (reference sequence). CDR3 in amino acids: CASQWQGKGLNEQFF. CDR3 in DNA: TGTGCCAGCCAGTGGCAGGGAAAAGGGCTCAATGAGCAGTTCTTC.

CDR3 DNA sequence: TGCGCCAGCACCGGACGGGGGACAGGATCCTACGAGCAGTACTTC. Translated, it gives CASTGRGTGSYEQYF. The chain is built from TRBV5-1 and TRBJ2-7, with TRBD1 matching over 8 bases. The CDR3 length is 15 residues. V gave up 6 bases and J gave up 1 base; unmatched junction bases: 9. Germline lookup yields CDR1 SGHRS and CDR2 YFSETQ.

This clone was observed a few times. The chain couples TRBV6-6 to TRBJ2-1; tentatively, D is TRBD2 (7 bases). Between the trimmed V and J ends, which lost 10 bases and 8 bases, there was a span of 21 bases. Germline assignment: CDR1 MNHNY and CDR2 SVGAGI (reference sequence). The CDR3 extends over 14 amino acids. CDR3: CATETGNGGHEQFF. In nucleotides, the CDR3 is TGTGCCACTGAAACGGGGAACGGGGGGCATGAGCAGTTCTTC.

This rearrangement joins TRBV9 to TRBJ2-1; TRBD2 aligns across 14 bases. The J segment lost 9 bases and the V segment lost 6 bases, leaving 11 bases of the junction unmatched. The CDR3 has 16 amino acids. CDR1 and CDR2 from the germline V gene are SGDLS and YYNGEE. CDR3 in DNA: TGTGCCAGCACTCGGGGACTAGCGGGAGTTGGGAGTGAGCAGTTCTTC. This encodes CASTRGLAGVGSEQFF.